The 10 T cell receptor beta chains below come from one sample, sequenced in a study of shared clonotypes between healthy human individuals. The repertoire was sequenced with immunoSEQ multiplex PCR; TCRdb's copy has only in-frame clones and lacks some. The data hold approximately 1,000,000 clones, with roughly 80% observed a single time. Sequencing was done on a sample of memory CD4+ T cells from PBMCs. Subset denoted: CD45RA-negative fraction. Receptors originate from a man aged 18 to 30 in good health. Some clones in this sample may be carry-over from other donors' samples.

The V gene is TRBV5-1, the J gene TRBJ2-3, with D possibly being TRBD2 (5 bases). Germline CDR1 reads SGHRS; CDR2 reads YFSETQ. Trimming removed 2 bases from V and 2 bases from J, with 15 bases in between. CDR3 length: 16 residues. The CDR3 protein is CASSFTSLGDTDTQYF. The CDR3 DNA sequence: TGCGCCAGCAGCTTCACCTCACTAGGAGACACAGATACGCAGTATTTT.

This clone appeared once. CDR3 nucleotide sequence: TGCGCCAGCAGCCAAGGGGGACAGGGCCAGGTACTGTTTTTT. This gives the protein CASSQGGQGQVLFF. V and J are TRBV4-1 and TRBJ1-4; 9 positions match TRBD1. This CDR3 has 14 residues. In germline, CDR1 is MGHRA, CDR2 YSYEKL. The J segment lost 13 bases and the V segment lost 1 base, leaving 7 bases of the junction unmatched.

The chain employs TRBV10-3 and TRBJ2-1; TRBD2 aligns across 14 bases. Germline V gene sequence: CDR1 ENHRY, CDR2 SYGVKD. V shed 3 bases, J shed 2 bases, and the junction held 3 bases outside the gene matches. This CDR3 spans 17 amino acids. The CDR3 coding sequence is TGTGCCATCAGTGACCTGGGACTAGCGGGGGCCTACAATGAGCAGTTCTTC. Residues: CAISDLGLAGAYNEQFF.

The chain is built from TRBV5-1 and TRBJ1-2, with D possibly matching TRBD1 (6 bases). The CDR3 is 15 residues long. Looked up from germline, CDR1 is SGHRS and CDR2 is YFSETQ. Trimming took 1 base from V and 7 from J, leaving 17 bases between them. CDR3 sequence reads: CASSLNREVFSGYTF. CDR3 in DNA: TGCGCCAGCAGCTTGAACAGGGAGGTATTCTCTGGCTACACCTTC.

The rearrangement links TRBV6-6 to TRBJ2-1, with D tentatively TRBD1 (6 bases). Germline-derived CDR1 and CDR2 are MNHNY and SVGAGI (reference sequence). V was clipped by 8 bases and J by 4 bases, with 12 bases between them. The CDR3 has 13 amino acids. CDR3 protein: CASLRQGYNEQFF. CDR3 DNA sequence: TGTGCCAGCCTGCGGCAGGGGTACAATGAGCAGTTCTTC.

This clone was counted only a few times. The chain links TRBV25-1 to TRBJ1-2, with 7 bases aligning to TRBD1. Germline V gives CDR1 MGHDK, CDR2 SYGVNS. The CDR3 extends over 15 amino acids. V trimming: 8 bases; J trimming: 0 bases; junction bases outside the gene matches: 9. The CDR3 spells CASSFSTGTNYGYTF. For the CDR3, the DNA is TGTGCCAGCTCTTTTTCGACAGGGACTAACTATGGCTACACCTTC.

Comments on this clone: This same CDR3 is encoded by further DNA sequences in the sample. The gene calls are TRBV7-2 and TRBJ1-1, with TRBD1 as a possible D gene (6 bases). CDR3 length equals 13 residues. Per germline, CDR1 SGHTA and CDR2 FQGNSA. V was cut by 3 bases and J by 3 bases, with 8 bases left in between. The CDR3 DNA sequence: TGTGCCAGCAGCTTGAAGGGGGACACTGAAGCTTTCTTT. Its protein product is CASSLKGDTEAFF.

The chain uses TRBV9 and TRBJ2-3, with TRBD1 matching over 9 bases. Trimming at V came to 4 bases and at J to 6 bases, leaving 9 bases not matched to a gene. The V gene's germline CDR1 is SGDLS and CDR2 YYNGEE. The CDR3 is 15 amino acids. Here the CDR3 DNA reads TGTGCCAGCAGCCCCCGGGACAGGGTCCTGGATACGCAGTATTTT. This gives the protein CASSPRDRVLDTQYF.

The J gene is TRBJ2-5, the V gene TRBV5-5; no clear D. The CDR3 consists of 13 residues. Trimming removed 4 bases at V and 5 bases at J, with 12 bases between. Germline CDR1 and CDR2: SGHKS and YYEKEE (reference sequence). The CDR3 region has the DNA TGTGCCAGCAGCCCCCCCCAAGGGGAGACCCAGTACTTC. It codes for CASSPPQGETQYF.

J is TRBJ2-1 and V is TRBV5-6; either TRBD1 or TRBD2 may supply D (5 bases each). This CDR3 contains 16 residues. The V and J ends lost 1 base and 0 bases respectively, with 11 bases between them. Germline CDR1 SGHDT, CDR2 YYEEEE. The CDR3 DNA sequence: TGTGCCAGCAGCTTGTGGGGGTTGAGCTCCTACAATGAGCAGTTCTTC. Protein product: CASSLWGLSSYNEQFF.